These T cell receptor beta chains were read from a single sample in a study of blood T cell repertoires in COVID-19. Generated by immunoSEQ multiplex PCR, the TCRdb table keeps only in-frame clones and is missing some. The table records hundreds of thousands of clones, 90% of them present only once. The sequenced sample consisted of peripheral blood. These receptors were taken from a woman in her thirties or forties with COVID-19, enrolled during active disease. Each CDR3 is given with its conserved first and last residue. Each record gives: J gene, clone size, D gene, V gene, CDR3 DNA, CDR3 protein. The D gene is left open where the match is weak. Size is omitted from some rows. Given values are once, few, many or a class for expanded clones.

j_call: TRBJ2-7
clone_size: .
d_call: .
v_call: TRBV7-9
cdr3_nt: TGTGCCAGCAGCTTATTACAGACCTCCTACGAGCAGTACTTC
cdr3_aa: CASSLLQTSYEQYF

j_call: TRBJ1-2
clone_size: once
d_call: .
v_call: TRBV9
cdr3_nt: TGTGCCAGCAGCGTAGACCCCCAGGTCCACTTTGGCTACACCTTC
cdr3_aa: CASSVDPQVHFGYTF

j_call: TRBJ2-7
clone_size: .
d_call: .
v_call: TRBV27
cdr3_nt: TGTGCCAGCAGTCCCAACACAGGAGTCGAGCAGTACTTC
cdr3_aa: CASSPNTGVEQYF

j_call: TRBJ1-3
clone_size: .
d_call: .
v_call: TRBV28
cdr3_nt: TGTGCCAGCAGTTTTTACAACTCTGGAAACACCATATATTTT
cdr3_aa: CASSFYNSGNTIYF

j_call: TRBJ2-2
clone_size: .
d_call: TRBD1
v_call: TRBV18
cdr3_nt: TGTGCCAGCTCAAAGGACAGGGATAGCGCCGGGGAGCTGTTTTTT
cdr3_aa: CASSKDRDSAGELFF

j_call: TRBJ1-1
clone_size: .
d_call: .
v_call: TRBV27
cdr3_nt: TGTGCCAGCAGTTACTCCTTTCAGCGGAACACTGAAGCTTTCTTT
cdr3_aa: CASSYSFQRNTEAFF

j_call: TRBJ1-1
clone_size: .
d_call: .
v_call: TRBV19
cdr3_nt: TGTGCCAGTAGTGGTCATTTGACAAACACTGAAGCTTTCTTT
cdr3_aa: CASSGHLTNTEAFF

j_call: TRBJ2-5
clone_size: .
d_call: TRBD1
v_call: TRBV3-1/TRBV3-2
cdr3_nt: TGTGCCAGCAGCCAAGGGACAGGGCGGGCAGTGAAGACCCAGTACTTC
cdr3_aa: CASSQGTGRAVKTQYF

j_call: TRBJ1-2
clone_size: .
d_call: .
v_call: TRBV9
cdr3_nt: TGTGCCAGCAGCCCGCCCAGGGATAGGGGTAACTATGGCTACACCTTC
cdr3_aa: CASSPPRDRGNYGYTF

j_call: TRBJ2-2
clone_size: .
d_call: .
v_call: TRBV5-1
cdr3_nt: TGCGCCAGCAGCCGAGGACAGCCCACCGGGGAGCTGTTTTTT
cdr3_aa: CASSRGQPTGELFF

j_call: TRBJ1-1
clone_size: .
d_call: TRBD1
v_call: TRBV10-3
cdr3_nt: TGTGCCATCAGTGAGTCGGGACAGGGGGGCGGTGAAGCTTTCTTT
cdr3_aa: CAISESGQGGGEAFF

j_call: TRBJ2-7
clone_size: .
d_call: .
v_call: TRBV10-3
cdr3_nt: TGTGCCACCACCCCTAGCTCAGTCTACGAGCAGTACTTC
cdr3_aa: CATTPSSVYEQYF

j_call: TRBJ1-1
clone_size: once
d_call: .
v_call: TRBV20-1
cdr3_nt: TGCAGTGCTAGGCCGGAGGTAGCTTTCTTT
cdr3_aa: CSARPEVAFF

j_call: TRBJ1-1
clone_size: .
d_call: .
v_call: TRBV15
cdr3_nt: TGTGCCACCAGCAGAGATGGTGACGGGGGATCGGCTTTCTTT
cdr3_aa: CATSRDGDGGSAFF

j_call: TRBJ1-2
clone_size: .
d_call: TRBD1
v_call: TRBV6-2/TRBV6-3
cdr3_nt: TGTGCCAGCAGTTGGGGACAGGGGGCCTATGGCTACACCTTC
cdr3_aa: CASSWGQGAYGYTF

j_call: TRBJ1-5
clone_size: .
d_call: .
v_call: TRBV20-1
cdr3_nt: TGCAGTGCTAGTGGACAGTACAATCAGCCCCAGCATTTT
cdr3_aa: CSASGQYNQPQHF

j_call: TRBJ2-7
clone_size: .
d_call: TRBD1
v_call: TRBV29-1
cdr3_nt: TGCAGCGTTGCTGGGACAGGACGGGGGGAGCAGTACTTC
cdr3_aa: CSVAGTGRGEQYF

j_call: TRBJ2-7
clone_size: .
d_call: .
v_call: TRBV6-5
cdr3_nt: TGTGCCAGCAATACTATTAGCGCAACAAGCTACGAGCAGTACTTC
cdr3_aa: CASNTISATSYEQYF

j_call: TRBJ1-2
clone_size: few
d_call: TRBD1
v_call: TRBV5-4
cdr3_nt: TGTGCCAGCAGCTTAGGACAGGGCAACTATGGCTACACCTTC
cdr3_aa: CASSLGQGNYGYTF

j_call: TRBJ1-1
clone_size: .
d_call: .
v_call: TRBV28
cdr3_nt: TGTGCCAGCAGTTTGACGGGCAGGGCCACTTTCTTT
cdr3_aa: CASSLTGRATFF

j_call: TRBJ1-1
clone_size: once
d_call: .
v_call: TRBV4-1
cdr3_nt: TGCGCCAGCAGCCCCAACCAAGGGCAGGGCAACACTGAAGCTTTCTTT
cdr3_aa: CASSPNQGQGNTEAFF

j_call: TRBJ2-2
clone_size: few
d_call: .
v_call: TRBV7-3
cdr3_nt: TGTGCCAGCAGCCTAACTGAGTACGGGGAGCTGTTTTTT
cdr3_aa: CASSLTEYGELFF

j_call: TRBJ2-5
clone_size: .
d_call: .
v_call: TRBV6-2/TRBV6-3
cdr3_nt: TGTGCCAGCAGTTCCGGGGAGACCCAGTACTTC
cdr3_aa: CASSSGETQYF

j_call: TRBJ1-2
clone_size: .
d_call: TRBD1
v_call: TRBV7-2
cdr3_nt: TGTGCCAGCAGCTTAGGAGGGGGCAGGGGCTTATATGGCTACACCTTC
cdr3_aa: CASSLGGGRGLYGYTF

j_call: TRBJ1-2
clone_size: .
d_call: .
v_call: TRBV5-1
cdr3_nt: TGCGCCAGCAGCTTGGAGGTGAGGGCTGGCTACACCTTC
cdr3_aa: CASSLEVRAGYTF

j_call: TRBJ2-1
clone_size: .
d_call: .
v_call: TRBV11-3
cdr3_nt: TGTGCCAGCAGCTTAGACGGTCTCCGGGGGAATGAGCAGTTCTTC
cdr3_aa: CASSLDGLRGNEQFF

j_call: TRBJ2-6
clone_size: .
d_call: .
v_call: TRBV15
cdr3_nt: TGTGCCACCAGCCCTCGCTCTGGGGCCAACGTCCTGACTTTC
cdr3_aa: CATSPRSGANVLTF

j_call: TRBJ2-5
clone_size: once
d_call: .
v_call: TRBV4-2
cdr3_nt: TGTGCCAGCAGCCAAGAGTCAGGAGAGACCCAGTACTTC
cdr3_aa: CASSQESGETQYF

j_call: TRBJ2-3
clone_size: .
d_call: .
v_call: TRBV19
cdr3_nt: TGTGCCAGTAGTATACTCGAAGCGAATACGCAGTATTTT
cdr3_aa: CASSILEANTQYF

j_call: TRBJ2-2
clone_size: .
d_call: .
v_call: TRBV4-2
cdr3_nt: TGTGCCAGCAGCCAAACCGGCGGGGAGCTGTTTTTT
cdr3_aa: CASSQTGGELFF

j_call: TRBJ2-7
clone_size: once
d_call: TRBD1
v_call: TRBV7-6
cdr3_nt: TGTGCCAGCAGCTTAGAGTTCGGGACAGGGTTTTTTGCCTACGAGCAGTACTTC
cdr3_aa: CASSLEFGTGFFAYEQYF

j_call: TRBJ1-1
clone_size: .
d_call: .
v_call: TRBV5-8
cdr3_nt: TGTGCCAGCAGCTTAATCTCCCGGATACAGCTCCTGAACACTGAAGCTTTCTTT
cdr3_aa: CASSLISRIQLLNTEAFF

j_call: TRBJ2-2
clone_size: once
d_call: TRBD1
v_call: TRBV24-1
cdr3_nt: TGTGCCACCAGTGTTCAGGGGGCCGGCACCGGGGAGCTGTTTTTT
cdr3_aa: CATSVQGAGTGELFF

j_call: TRBJ1-6
clone_size: .
d_call: .
v_call: TRBV7-2
cdr3_nt: TGTGCCAGCAGCTTAGTGACGCAAGGGGTGTCTAGTTCACCCCTCCACTTT
cdr3_aa: CASSLVTQGVSSSPLHF

j_call: TRBJ2-7
clone_size: .
d_call: .
v_call: TRBV6-1
cdr3_nt: TGTGCCAGCAGTGACAGGGCGATCCCTTCCTCCTACGAGCAGTACTTC
cdr3_aa: CASSDRAIPSSYEQYF

j_call: TRBJ1-2
clone_size: .
d_call: TRBD1
v_call: TRBV28
cdr3_nt: TGTGCCAGCAGTACGTCACAGGGGGCGCAAGGCTACACCTTC
cdr3_aa: CASSTSQGAQGYTF

j_call: TRBJ1-4
clone_size: .
d_call: .
v_call: TRBV5-1
cdr3_nt: TGCGCCAGCACCCTTCGCCAGGGTGTTGGCGAAAAACTGTTTTTT
cdr3_aa: CASTLRQGVGEKLFF

j_call: TRBJ2-5
clone_size: .
d_call: TRBD2
v_call: TRBV24-1
cdr3_nt: TGTGCCACCAGTGATTTGGCTAGCGGGAGGAGTGAGACCCAGTACTTC
cdr3_aa: CATSDLASGRSETQYF

j_call: TRBJ2-6
clone_size: .
d_call: TRBD1
v_call: TRBV3-1/TRBV3-2
cdr3_nt: TGTGCCAGCAGCCAAGATTTTTTGGGACAGGTGAACTCTGGGGCCAACGTCCTGACTTTC
cdr3_aa: CASSQDFLGQVNSGANVLTF

j_call: TRBJ1-1
clone_size: .
d_call: TRBD1
v_call: TRBV5-1
cdr3_nt: TGCGCCAGCAGCCTGGGGTCGACAGGGGGAACTGAAGCTTTCTTT
cdr3_aa: CASSLGSTGGTEAFF

j_call: TRBJ1-5
clone_size: .
d_call: .
v_call: TRBV11-3
cdr3_nt: TGTGCCAGCAGCTTAGATACGAGCTGGGGCGGAGCATATAGCAATCAGCCCCAGCATTTT
cdr3_aa: CASSLDTSWGGAYSNQPQHF

j_call: TRBJ1-1
clone_size: .
d_call: TRBD1
v_call: TRBV27
cdr3_nt: TGTGCCAGCGGAGTCGGCAGGGGGAGGTTCACTGAAGCTTTCTTT
cdr3_aa: CASGVGRGRFTEAFF

j_call: TRBJ2-7
clone_size: .
d_call: TRBD1
v_call: TRBV5-1
cdr3_nt: TGCGCCAGCGGCGGACAGGGCTCCTACGAGCAGTACTTC
cdr3_aa: CASGGQGSYEQYF

j_call: TRBJ1-2
clone_size: .
d_call: TRBD1
v_call: TRBV25-1
cdr3_nt: TGTGCCAGCAGTGAATATCAGGGGGCAGGGTATGGCTACACCTTC
cdr3_aa: CASSEYQGAGYGYTF

j_call: TRBJ2-5
clone_size: .
d_call: .
v_call: TRBV27
cdr3_nt: TGTGCCAGCAGTTTATATTCGTGGGGGGAAGGAGAGACCCAGTACTTC
cdr3_aa: CASSLYSWGEGETQYF

j_call: TRBJ1-5
clone_size: once
d_call: TRBD1
v_call: TRBV6-5
cdr3_nt: TGTGCCAGCGTAGGAACAGGGGGAAATCAGCCCCAGCATTTT
cdr3_aa: CASVGTGGNQPQHF

j_call: TRBJ2-1
clone_size: .
d_call: TRBD1
v_call: TRBV28
cdr3_nt: TGTGCCAGCAGTTTTGAGGACAGGGGGTACAATGAGCAGTTCTTC
cdr3_aa: CASSFEDRGYNEQFF

j_call: TRBJ2-3
clone_size: once
d_call: TRBD2
v_call: TRBV6-5
cdr3_nt: TGTGCCAGCAGTTACTCGGGGCGGGGGAGCACAGATACGCAGTATTTT
cdr3_aa: CASSYSGRGSTDTQYF

j_call: TRBJ1-3
clone_size: .
d_call: .
v_call: TRBV29-1
cdr3_nt: TGCAGCGCCGCAATGACAGCCTCTGGAAACACCATATATTTT
cdr3_aa: CSAAMTASGNTIYF

j_call: TRBJ1-2
clone_size: .
d_call: .
v_call: TRBV6-1
cdr3_nt: TGTGCCAGCAGTGAAGTAGGCGGTTCTTATGGCTACACCTTC
cdr3_aa: CASSEVGGSYGYTF

j_call: TRBJ2-3
clone_size: .
d_call: TRBD1
v_call: TRBV27
cdr3_nt: TGTGCCAGCAGGCACACAGGGGGCGCTAAGGATACGCAGTATTTT
cdr3_aa: CASRHTGGAKDTQYF